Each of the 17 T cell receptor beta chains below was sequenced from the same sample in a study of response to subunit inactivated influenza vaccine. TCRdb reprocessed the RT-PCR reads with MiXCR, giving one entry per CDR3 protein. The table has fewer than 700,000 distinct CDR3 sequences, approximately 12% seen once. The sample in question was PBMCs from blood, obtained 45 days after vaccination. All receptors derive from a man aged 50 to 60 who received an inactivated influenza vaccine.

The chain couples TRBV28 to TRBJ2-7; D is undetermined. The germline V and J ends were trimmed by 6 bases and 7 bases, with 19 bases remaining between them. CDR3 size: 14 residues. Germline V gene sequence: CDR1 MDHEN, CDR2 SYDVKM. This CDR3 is CASSLSDAFWEQYF. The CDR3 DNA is TGTGCCAGCAGCCTCTCGGACGCCTTTTGGGAGCAGTACTTC.

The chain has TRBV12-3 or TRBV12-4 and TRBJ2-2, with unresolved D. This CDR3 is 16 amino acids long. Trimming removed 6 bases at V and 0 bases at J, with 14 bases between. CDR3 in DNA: TGTGCCAGCAGCCTCCCTTACGCCGCGAACACCGGGGAGCTGTTTTTT. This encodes CASSLPYAANTGELFF.

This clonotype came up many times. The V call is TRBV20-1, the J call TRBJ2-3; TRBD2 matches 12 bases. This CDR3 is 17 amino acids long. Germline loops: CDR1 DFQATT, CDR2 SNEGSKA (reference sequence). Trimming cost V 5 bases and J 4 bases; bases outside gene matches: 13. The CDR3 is CSAPSSGGAGSADTQYF. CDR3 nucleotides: TGCAGTGCTCCTTCTAGCGGGGGGGCCGGTTCAGCAGATACGCAGTATTTT.

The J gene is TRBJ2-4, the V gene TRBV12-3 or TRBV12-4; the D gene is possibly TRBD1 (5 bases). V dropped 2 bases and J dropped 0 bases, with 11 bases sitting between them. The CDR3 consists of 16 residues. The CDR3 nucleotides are TGTGCCAGCAGTTTAAGGGGATCTCTAGCCAAAAACATTCAGTACTTC. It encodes CASSLRGSLAKNIQYF.

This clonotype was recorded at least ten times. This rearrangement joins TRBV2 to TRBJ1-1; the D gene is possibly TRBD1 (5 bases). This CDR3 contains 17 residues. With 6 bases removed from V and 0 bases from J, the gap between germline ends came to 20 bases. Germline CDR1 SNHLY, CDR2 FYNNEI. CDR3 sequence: CASSGNRISIMNTEAFF. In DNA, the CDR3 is TGTGCCAGCAGCGGTAACAGGATCTCCATCATGAACACTGAAGCTTTCTTT.

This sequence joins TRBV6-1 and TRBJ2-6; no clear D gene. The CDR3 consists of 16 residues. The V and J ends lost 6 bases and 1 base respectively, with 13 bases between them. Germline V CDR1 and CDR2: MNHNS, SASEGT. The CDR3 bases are TGTGCCAGCAGCAGATCGGTGGTTTCTGGGGCCAACGTCCTGACTTTC. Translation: CASSRSVVSGANVLTF.

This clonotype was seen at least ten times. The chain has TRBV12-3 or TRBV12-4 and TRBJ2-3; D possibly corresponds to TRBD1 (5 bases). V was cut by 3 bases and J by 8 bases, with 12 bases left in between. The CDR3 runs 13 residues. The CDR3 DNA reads TGTGCCAGCAGTTTTGGGGCTCTGGGTACGCAGTATTTT. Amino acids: CASSFGALGTQYF.

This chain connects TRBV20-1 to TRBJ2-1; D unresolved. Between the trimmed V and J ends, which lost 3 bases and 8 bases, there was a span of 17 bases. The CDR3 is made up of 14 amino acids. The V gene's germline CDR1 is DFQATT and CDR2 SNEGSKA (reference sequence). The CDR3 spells CSASNPRILDEQFF. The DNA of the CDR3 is TGCAGTGCTAGTAACCCAAGGATCCTGGATGAGCAGTTCTTC.

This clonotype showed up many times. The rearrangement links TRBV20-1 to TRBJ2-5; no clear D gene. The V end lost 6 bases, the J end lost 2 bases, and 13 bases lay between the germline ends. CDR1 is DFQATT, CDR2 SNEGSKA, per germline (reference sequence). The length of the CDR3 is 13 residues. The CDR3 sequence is CSAVYSEQETQYF. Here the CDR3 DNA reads TGCAGTGCCGTGTACAGCGAACAAGAGACCCAGTACTTC.

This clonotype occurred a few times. CDR3 bases: TGTGCCAGCTCCTCCCTCGATGAGCAGTTCTTC. Its protein product is CASSSLDEQFF. The chain uses TRBV12-3 or TRBV12-4 and TRBJ2-1; D gene uncertain. This CDR3 is 11 amino acids long. V was pared by 8 bases and J by 8 bases, with 10 bases between.

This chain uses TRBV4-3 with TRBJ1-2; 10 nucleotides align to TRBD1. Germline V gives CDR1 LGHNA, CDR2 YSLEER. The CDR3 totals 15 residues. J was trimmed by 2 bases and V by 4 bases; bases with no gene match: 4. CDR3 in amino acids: CASSPGQGENYGYTF. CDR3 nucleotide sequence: TGCGCCAGCAGCCCTGGACAGGGGGAAAACTATGGCTACACCTTC.

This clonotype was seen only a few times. In DNA form, the CDR3 reads TGTGCCACCAGCAGAGAACAAGTTCTCAATGAGCAGTTCTTC. The encoded protein is CATSREQVLNEQFF. The chain carries TRBV15 and TRBJ2-1; D unclear. This CDR3 has 14 residues. V was cut by 0 bases and J by 6 bases, with 9 bases left in between. The germline CDR1 and CDR2 sequences are LNHNV and YYDKDF (reference sequence).

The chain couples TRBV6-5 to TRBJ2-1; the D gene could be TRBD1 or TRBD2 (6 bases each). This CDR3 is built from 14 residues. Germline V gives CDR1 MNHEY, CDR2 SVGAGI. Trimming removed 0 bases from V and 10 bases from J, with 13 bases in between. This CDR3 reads CASSYSRGLREQFF. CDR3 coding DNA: TGTGCCAGCAGTTACTCACGGGGGCTGCGCGAGCAGTTCTTC.

CDR3 sequence: CASSGLAGGPNEQFF. The CDR3 region has the DNA TGTGCCAGCAGTGGACTAGCGGGGGGGCCCAATGAGCAGTTCTTC. The rearrangement uses TRBV12-3 or TRBV12-4 and TRBJ2-1; 15 bases agree with TRBD2. There are 15 residues in the CDR3. V shed 5 bases and J 6 bases; nucleotides not matched to a gene: 2.

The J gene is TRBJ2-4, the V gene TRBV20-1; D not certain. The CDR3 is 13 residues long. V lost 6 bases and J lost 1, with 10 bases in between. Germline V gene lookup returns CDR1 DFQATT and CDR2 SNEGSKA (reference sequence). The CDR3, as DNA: TGCAGTGCCTCACAGACGGCCAAAAACATTCAGTACTTC. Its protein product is CSASQTAKNIQYF.

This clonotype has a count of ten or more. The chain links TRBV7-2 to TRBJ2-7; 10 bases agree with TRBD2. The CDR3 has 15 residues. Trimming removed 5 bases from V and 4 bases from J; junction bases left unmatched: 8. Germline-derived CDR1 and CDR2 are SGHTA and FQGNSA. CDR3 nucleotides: TGTGCCAGCAGCCCGCCTAGCGGGAGACGGTACGAGCAGTACTTC. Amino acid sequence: CASSPPSGRRYEQYF.

The CDR3 is CASSVSSGNHYNEQFF. In DNA form, the CDR3 reads TGTGCCAGCAGCGTATCTAGCGGAAACCACTACAATGAGCAGTTCTTC. The rearrangement uses TRBV9 and TRBJ2-1; 7 bases match TRBD2. V gave up 1 base and J gave up 3 bases; unmatched junction bases: 7. This CDR3 has 16 residues. Looked up from germline, CDR1 is SGDLS and CDR2 is YYNGEE.